The 25 T cell receptor beta chains listed next were all sequenced from one sample in a study of T cell repertoires in cytomegalovirus infection. These TCRs' antigens remain unknown. TCRdb analysed the reads with MiXCR anew, one entry per CDR3 protein. The data contain about 830,000 distinct CDR3 sequences, approximately 29% of them singletons. This specimen was cultured CD8+ T cells from PBMCs, taken from culture after CMV antigen stimulation. The receptors come from a human donor in good health (CMV status not recorded). Some clones in this sample may be carry-over from other donors' samples.

This clonotype showed up many times. V and J are TRBV7-2 and TRBJ2-7, with a possible D match to TRBD2 (5 bases). The CDR3 runs to 13 residues. Germline V gene sequence: CDR1 SGHTA, CDR2 FQGNSA. The V end was cut by 3 bases, the J end by 3 bases, with 9 bases between. DNA of the CDR3: TGTGCCAGCAGCTTCCGGGATAACTACGAGCAGTACGTC. This gives the protein CASSFRDNYEQYV.

In this sample, this clonotype turned up many times. The chain is built from TRBV7-9 and TRBJ2-1, with 10 bases lining up with TRBD1. The V gene end was trimmed by 4 bases and the J gene end by 6 bases; junction bases not matched to a gene: 6. Germline V CDR1 and CDR2: SEHNR, FQNEAQ (reference sequence). The CDR3 loop spans 15 amino acids. The DNA for the CDR3 is TGTGCCAGCAGCTGGACAGGGGGATCCCGCAATGAGCAGTTCTTC. This translates into CASSWTGGSRNEQFF.

This sequence joins TRBV4-2 and TRBJ1-4; D not resolved. Per the germline V gene, CDR1 is LGHNA and CDR2 is YNFKEQ. CDR3 size: 15 residues. Trimming took off 2 bases at V and 7 bases at J, with 14 bases between the two ends. CDR3 bases: TGTGCCAGCAGCCAACCTGGCAGGTATAGTGAAAAACTGTTTTTT. Protein sequence: CASSQPGRYSEKLFF.

The chain uses TRBV29-1 and TRBJ2-7; D is undetermined. The CDR3 extends over 12 amino acids. The V gene's germline CDR1 is SQVTM and CDR2 ANQGSEA. The V gene lost 4 bases and the J gene lost 3 bases, with 10 bases spanning the gap. As DNA, the CDR3 is TGCAGCGTTGTTGGCAGATTCTACGAGCAGTACTTC. Protein product: CSVVGRFYEQYF.

The rearrangement links TRBV9 to TRBJ1-4, with D maybe TRBD1 (5 bases). The CDR3 is 13 amino acids. Germline V gives CDR1 SGDLS, CDR2 YYNGEE. V lost 6 bases and J lost 5, with 11 bases in between. The DNA of the CDR3 is TGTGCCAGCAAGGGACGAGTAAATGAAAAACTGTTTTTT. As protein: CASKGRVNEKLFF.

V is TRBV13 and J is TRBJ2-3; D remains unclear. V lost 3 bases, J lost 0 bases, and 10 bases lay in between. CDR3 length equals 15 residues. Germline lookup yields CDR1 PRHDT and CDR2 FYEKMQ (reference sequence). The CDR3 sequence: CASSFTFSSTDTQYF. CDR3 nucleotides: TGTGCCAGCAGCTTTACCTTTTCTAGCACAGATACGCAGTATTTT.

This clonotype was found a few times. The V gene is TRBV7-9, the J gene TRBJ2-3, with no clear D. Germline V gene lookup returns CDR1 SEHNR and CDR2 FQNEAQ (reference sequence). The CDR3 runs 13 residues. The germline V and J ends were trimmed by 8 bases and 0 bases, with 9 bases remaining between them. This CDR3 is CASQDFSTDTQYF. CDR3 nucleotide sequence: TGTGCCAGCCAGGATTTTAGCACAGATACGCAGTATTTT.

Only a few counts were recorded for this clonotype. This chain joins TRBV4-3 and TRBJ1-1; D gene unclear. The V end lost 1 base, the J end lost 3 bases, and 15 bases lay between the germline ends. The germline gives CDR1 LGHNA, CDR2 YSLEER. The CDR3 has 16 amino acids. CDR3 region: CASSQVKVTADTEAFF. In nucleotides, the CDR3 is TGCGCCAGCAGCCAAGTTAAGGTAACCGCCGACACTGAAGCTTTCTTT.

This clonotype was counted between two and nine times. The rearrangement links TRBV6-1 to TRBJ1-2; D uncertain. V shed 10 bases and J shed 6 bases, with 6 bases lying between them. The CDR3 totals 9 residues. From germline, CDR1 is MNHNS and CDR2 SASEGT. This chain's CDR3 is CATADGYTF. Here the CDR3 DNA reads TGTGCCACGGCAGATGGCTACACCTTC.

This rearrangement joins TRBV19 to TRBJ2-3; 7 bases are a match to TRBD1. The CDR3 is made up of 11 amino acids. Germline V gives CDR1 LNHDA, CDR2 SQIVND (reference sequence). Trimming took 4 bases from V and 11 from J; bases not matched to a gene: 3. CDR3: CASSKGALQYF. The CDR3 bases are TGTGCCAGTAGTAAGGGGGCATTGCAGTATTTT.

This clonotype was seen only a few times. V gene TRBV6-5 combines with J gene TRBJ1-5, with TRBD1 identical over 8 bases. The CDR3 spans 16 residues. Germline assignment: CDR1 MNHEY and CDR2 SVGAGI. The V segment lost 5 bases and the J segment 2 bases; nucleotides outside the gene matches: 8. CDR3 nucleotides: TGTGCCAGCAGTCCCCTGACAGGGGCTGGCAATCAGCCCCAGCATTTT. Amino acid sequence: CASSPLTGAGNQPQHF.

This rearrangement joins TRBV7-2 to TRBJ1-1, with D unclear. Germline V gene data show CDR1 as SGHTA and CDR2 as FQGNSA. The V end lost 6 bases, the J end lost 12 bases, and 14 bases lay between the germline ends. This CDR3 spans 11 amino acids. This chain's CDR3 is CTSSPHPQTFF. As DNA, the CDR3 is TGTACCAGCAGTCCACATCCTCAAACTTTCTTT.

The rearrangement links TRBV7-6 to TRBJ1-2, with 7 bases fitting TRBD1. Germline loops: CDR1 SGHVS, CDR2 FNYEAQ. The CDR3 is made up of 13 amino acids. Trimming cost V 6 bases and J 4 bases; bases outside gene matches: 5. CDR3 residues: CASRGGDSYGYTF. DNA for the CDR3: TGTGCCAGCAGGGGGGGGGACAGCTATGGCTACACCTTC.

This clonotype was observed a handful of times. A junction boundary mismatches the germline segment, possibly from a read error. The chain recombines TRBV12-3 or TRBV12-4 with TRBJ2-7; no reliable D call. The CDR3 has 14 amino acids. CDR3 in DNA: TGTGCCAGCAGTTTGGCGGAAAACTCCCACGAGCAGTACTTC. The encoded protein is CASSLAENSHEQYF.

This clonotype was observed a handful of times. The chain joins TRBV27 to TRBJ2-3; tentative D call: TRBD2 (6 bases). The CDR3 consists of 15 residues. Trimming removed 3 bases at V and 0 bases at J, with 10 bases between. Germline loops: CDR1 MNHEY, CDR2 SMNVEV (reference sequence). CDR3 in amino acids: CASSFAGRSTDTQYF. The DNA of the CDR3 is TGTGCCAGCAGTTTTGCGGGGCGGAGCACAGATACGCAGTATTTT.

The rearrangement links TRBV9 to TRBJ2-3; 7 nucleotides match TRBD1. J lost 7 bases, V lost 0 bases, and 11 bases had no gene match. CDR1 is SGDLS and CDR2 is YYNGEE in the germline V gene. CDR3 size: 16 residues. CDR3: CASSVGQGAGSHTQYF. The DNA for the CDR3 is TGTGCCAGCAGCGTAGGACAGGGCGCGGGCTCTCATACGCAGTATTTT.

On this clonotype itself: At one end the junction does not follow the germline gene, possibly because of a read error. This chain links TRBV7-2 with TRBJ2-5, with D unclear. CDR1 and CDR2 from the germline V gene are SGHTA and FQGNSA. This CDR3 contains 15 residues. The CDR3, as DNA: TGTGTCAGCAGCCTCCTGGGTCGTGGGCGGGAGACCCAGTACTTC. As protein: CVSSLLGRGRETQYF.

This clonotype has a single count. Just one base apart from a much larger clone, this may be a read error. V usage is TRBV6-1 and J usage is TRBJ2-7; D assignment may be TRBD1 or TRBD2 (5 bases each). V gave up 6 bases and J gave up 2 bases, with 14 bases separating them. Germline lookup yields CDR1 MNHNS and CDR2 SASEGT. The CDR3 length is 14 residues. The CDR3 here is CASSTWDGTYEQYV. In DNA form, the CDR3 reads TGTGCCAGCAGCACGTGGGACGGGACCTACGAGCAGTACGTC.

This clonotype has only a few counts. This sequence joins TRBV4-3 and TRBJ1-2; 9 bases align to TRBD1. V shed 6 bases, J shed 14 bases, and the junction held 10 bases outside the gene matches. The CDR3 loop spans 12 amino acids. Germline V CDR1 and CDR2: LGHNA, YSLEER. The CDR3 coding sequence is TGCGCCAGCAGACAGGGGGCTAGAAACTTGACCTTC. Its translation: CASRQGARNLTF.

Only a few counts were recorded for this clonotype. In DNA form, the CDR3 reads TGTGCCAGCAGCCTAGAACGGAGCGGCAATGAGCAGTTCTTC. Translating it yields CASSLERSGNEQFF. This chain links TRBV7-8 with TRBJ2-1, with D possibly TRBD2 on 5 matching bases. Per germline, CDR1 SGHVS and CDR2 FQNEAQ. V was trimmed by 5 bases and J by 6 bases, leaving 14 bases between them. The CDR3 length is 14 residues. The full variable domain, completed using reference TRBV7-8 and TRBJ2-1, is GAGVSQSPRYKVAKRGQDVALRCDPISGHVSLFWYQQALGQGPEFLTYFQNEAQLDKSGLPSDRFFAERPEGSVSTLKIQRTQQEDSAVYLCASSLERSGNEQFFGPGTRLTVL.

The chain links TRBV6-5 to TRBJ1-3, with D perhaps TRBD1 (5 bases). This CDR3 contains 15 residues. V lost 0 bases, J lost 4 bases, and 10 bases lay in between. CDR1 and CDR2 (germline): MNHEY, SVGAGI. The chain's CDR3 is CASSYSRGEGNTIYF. The DNA of the CDR3 is TGTGCCAGCAGTTACTCGAGAGGGGAGGGAAACACCATATATTTT.

V and J are TRBV12-3 or TRBV12-4 and TRBJ2-1, with D perhaps being TRBD1 or TRBD2 (5 bases each). Trimming took off 8 bases at V and 2 bases at J, with 13 bases between the two ends. CDR3 length: 14 residues. This chain's CDR3 is CASSGTVTYNEQFF. The DNA for the CDR3 is TGTGCCAGCTCCGGGACGGTGACCTACAATGAGCAGTTCTTC.

This clonotype was detected a few times. The chain is built from TRBV6-4 and TRBJ2-1, with D possibly matching TRBD2 (5 bases). CDR3 length: 16 residues. The germline CDR1 and CDR2 sequences are MRHNA and SNTAGT. V was trimmed by 0 bases and J by 10 bases, leaving 19 bases between them. CDR3 DNA sequence: TGTGCCAGCAGTGACTCCCCTCTTCGGGGTAAAGGGGAGCAGTTCTTC. Translating gives CASSDSPLRGKGEQFF.

The chain carries TRBV4-1 and TRBJ2-3; TRBD2 matches 8 bases. This CDR3 region has 18 residues. Germline V gene sequence: CDR1 MGHRA, CDR2 YSYEKL. J gave up 4 bases and V 2 bases, and 14 bases lay outside the gene matches. For the CDR3, the DNA is TGCGCCAGCAGCCAACTGGCGGGGGGTAACGGGCAGGCAGATACGCAGTATTTT. Protein: CASSQLAGGNGQADTQYF.

This clonotype was seen only a few times. J is TRBJ2-3 and V is TRBV7-6; 7 positions agree with TRBD1. The CDR3 is 17 residues long. Germline loops: CDR1 SGHVS, CDR2 FNYEAQ. The ends lost 1 base at V and 6 bases at J; junction bases unmatched: 13. The DNA for the CDR3 is TGTGCCAGCAGCTTAGAGTCGAAGGACAGGAGTGCGGATACGCAGTATTTT. Protein sequence: CASSLESKDRSADTQYF.